The 28 T cell receptor beta chains reported below all come from one sample, sequenced in a study of T cell responses to AZD1222 COVID-19 vaccine. TCRdb's table, derived via immunoSEQ multiplex PCR, lists solely in-frame clones and lacks some. The data show 130,000 to 150,000 clones, around 90% seen once. Material: peripheral blood, obtained on day 0 of AZD1222 vaccination. These receptors all stem from an adult in good health.

With regard to this clone: This specimen includes other DNA sequences encoding the same CDR3. J is TRBJ1-6 and V is TRBV7-9; D not certain. V dropped 6 bases and J dropped 10 bases, with 16 bases sitting between them. The CDR3 loop spans 14 amino acids. The V gene's germline CDR1 is SEHNR and CDR2 FQNEAQ (reference sequence). The DNA of the CDR3 is TGTGCCAGCAGGGGTGGGCCAGGAGGATCACCCCTCCACTTT. Protein: CASRGGPGGSPLHF.

The V call is TRBV6-5, the J call TRBJ2-3; 8 nucleotides agree with TRBD2. Germline V gene data show CDR1 as MNHEY and CDR2 as SVGAGI. The V and J ends lost 0 bases and 5 bases, in that order; junction bases with no gene match: 7. The CDR3 runs 16 residues. CDR3 protein: CASSYSLAGREDTQYF. CDR3 nucleotide sequence: TGTGCCAGCAGTTACTCCTTAGCGGGGAGGGAAGATACGCAGTATTTT.

V gene TRBV3-1 (or the pseudogene TRBV3-2) combines with J gene TRBJ1-4, with D possibly matching TRBD1 (5 bases). V gave up 8 bases and J gave up 5 bases, with 9 bases separating them. The V gene's germline CDR1 is LGHDT and CDR2 YNNKEL (reference sequence). The CDR3 sequence is 12 residues long. CDR3 DNA: TGTGCCAGCGGGCGGGGGAATGAAAAACTGTTTTTT. Its translation is CASGRGNEKLFF.

This chain uses TRBV9 with TRBJ2-1; D is possibly TRBD2 (7 bases). V lost 4 bases and J lost 6, with 20 bases in between. The CDR3 totals 16 residues. Germline V gene lookup returns CDR1 SGDLS and CDR2 YYNGEE. The CDR3 spells CASSPEKGGPSNEQFF. In DNA, the CDR3 is TGTGCCAGCAGCCCGGAAAAGGGGGGGCCCTCCAATGAGCAGTTCTTC.

The chain is built from TRBV12-3 or TRBV12-4 and TRBJ2-5; D gene unclear. This CDR3 contains 12 residues. Trimming took 2 bases from V and 5 from J, leaving 6 bases between them. For the CDR3, the DNA is TGTGCCAGCAGTTTATTTTTTGAGACCCAGTACTTC. Translating gives CASSLFFETQYF.

The V gene is TRBV4-1, the J gene TRBJ1-2, with D perhaps TRBD1 (6 bases). The CDR3 extends over 13 amino acids. V lost 5 bases to trimming and J lost 5 bases, with 12 bases between them. Germline CDR1 reads MGHRA; CDR2 reads YSYEKL. CDR3 region: CASSTKQGYGYTF. The CDR3 nucleotides read TGCGCCAGCAGCACAAAGCAGGGGTATGGCTACACCTTC.

This clone is categorized as medium-sized. This chain links TRBV29-1 with TRBJ1-2; 8 nucleotides align to TRBD1. Germline values: CDR1 SQVTM, CDR2 ANQGSEA. With 3 bases clipped from V and 4 bases from J, the junction kept 1 base outside the gene matches. The CDR3 totals 12 residues. Written as DNA, the CDR3 is TGCAGCGTTGAGACAGGGGCCTATGGCTACACCTTC. It translates to CSVETGAYGYTF.

The chain recombines TRBV6-2 or TRBV6-3 with TRBJ1-1; 7 nucleotides align to TRBD1. Germline CDR1 and CDR2: MNHEY and SVGEGT. With 4 bases clipped from V and 9 bases from J, the junction kept 11 bases outside the gene matches. CDR3 length: 14 amino acids. CDR3 protein: CASSSIRDRNQAFF. Written as DNA, the CDR3 is TGTGCCAGCAGTTCCATCCGGGACAGAAATCAAGCTTTCTTT.

This clone was seen a handful of times. The V gene is TRBV5-6, the J gene TRBJ2-3; 10 nucleotides match TRBD1. Germline CDR1 SGHDT, CDR2 YYEEEE. The CDR3 runs to 16 residues. J lost 2 bases, V lost 4 bases, and 7 bases had no gene match. CDR3 protein: CASSETGGVNTDTQYF. The CDR3 DNA reads TGTGCCAGCAGCGAGACAGGGGGCGTCAACACAGATACGCAGTATTTT.

This chain joins TRBV11-2 and TRBJ1-1; 11 bases are shared with TRBD1. Trimming cost V 8 bases and J 3 bases; bases outside gene matches: 2. The CDR3 covers 13 residues. CDR1 SGHAT and CDR2 FQNNGV come from the germline V gene. In nucleotides, the CDR3 is TGTGCCAGCGGGACAGGGGGGGACACTGAAGCTTTCTTT. Its translation is CASGTGGDTEAFF. Drawing the rest from reference TRBV11-2 and TRBJ1-1, the complete variable domain is EAGVAQSPRYKIIEKRQSVAFWCNPISGHATLYWYQQILGQGPKLLIQFQNNGVVDDSQLPKDRFSAERLKGVDSTLKIQPAKLEDSAVYLCASGTGGDTEAFFGQGTRLTVV.

Notes on this clone: A read error may account for a junction end that differs from germline. The genes are TRBV7-9 and TRBJ1-2; 12 positions agree with TRBD1. The CDR3 extends over 13 amino acids. The germline gives CDR1 SEHNR, CDR2 FQNEAQ (reference sequence). The CDR3 spells CASSRESGTGGYF. The CDR3 DNA sequence: TGTGCCAGCAGCCGAGAATCCGGGACAGGGGGCTACTTC.

The CDR3 DNA sequence: TGTGCCAGCGGGAGGACTGGACAGGGGTACGAGCAGTACTTC. Translating it yields CASGRTGQGYEQYF. The chain combines TRBV6-5 with TRBJ2-7, with 9 bases that match TRBD1. CDR1 is MNHEY, CDR2 SVGAGI, per germline. The CDR3 has 14 amino acids. The V segment lost 8 bases and the J segment 4 bases; nucleotides outside the gene matches: 9.

V gene TRBV6-2 or TRBV6-3 combines with J gene TRBJ1-4; D not resolved. Trimming pared 2 bases from V and 1 base from J, leaving 8 bases between. This CDR3 is 15 amino acids long. The germline CDR1 and CDR2 sequences are MNHEY and SVGEGT. CDR3 sequence reads: CASSYIGKTNEKLFF. The DNA of the CDR3 is TGTGCCAGCAGTTACATCGGGAAAACTAATGAAAAACTGTTTTTT.

Note on this clone: At one end the junction does not follow the germline gene, possibly because of a read error. The chain carries TRBV7-7 and TRBJ2-5; the match to TRBD2 covers 7 bases. This CDR3 contains 14 residues. Germline CDR1 is SSHAT and CDR2 is FNYEAQ (reference sequence). Here the CDR3 DNA reads TGTGCTAGCAGCTTACTCGGACTAGAAGAGACCCAGTACTTC. It yields the protein CASSLLGLEETQYF.

With respect to this clone: The same CDR3 is also encoded by other DNA sequences in this sample. This rearrangement joins TRBV27 to TRBJ1-2; no reliable D call. The CDR3 is 13 amino acids. Germline V lookup: CDR1 MNHEY, CDR2 SMNVEV (reference sequence). V was trimmed by 3 bases and J by 2 bases, leaving 7 bases between them. CDR3 bases: TGTGCCAGCAGTTTTAGCCCCAACTATGGCTACACCTTC. It yields the protein CASSFSPNYGYTF.

The rearrangement uses TRBV27 and TRBJ1-6; TRBD1 matches at 7 bases. This CDR3 contains 18 residues. V gave up 6 bases and J gave up 4 bases; unmatched junction bases: 15. Germline loops: CDR1 MNHEY, CDR2 SMNVEV (reference sequence). As DNA, the CDR3 is TGTGCCAGCAGGCCGGGACAGAAACATTCCTATTATAATTCACCCCTCCACTTT. It codes for CASRPGQKHSYYNSPLHF.

This clone was observed a single time. The V and J genes are TRBV5-1 and TRBJ2-1; TRBD2 agrees at 14 bases. CDR3 size: 12 residues. J lost 10 bases, V lost 7 bases, and 1 base had no gene match. The germline gives CDR1 SGHRS, CDR2 YFSETQ. This CDR3 is CASGLAGGEQFF. CDR3 bases: TGCGCCAGCGGACTAGCGGGAGGCGAGCAGTTCTTC.

The rearrangement links TRBV5-3 to TRBJ2-7, with TRBD2 matching 7 bases. TRBV5-3 carries the ORF label, with uncertain function. CDR3 length: 13 residues. V gave up 4 bases and J gave up 3 bases; unmatched junction bases: 4. In DNA, the CDR3 is TGTGCCAGAAGCCCCTGGGGGGGCTACGAGCAGTACTTC. Protein: CARSPWGGYEQYF.

This clone came up a few times. This sequence joins TRBV3-1 (or the pseudogene TRBV3-2) and TRBJ2-2; D unclear. Trimming removed 4 bases from V and 7 bases from J, with 22 bases in between. CDR3 length: 17 residues. CDR1 is LGHDT and CDR2 is YNNKEL in the germline V gene (reference sequence). CDR3 amino acids: CASSPMGSLGYDGELFF. The CDR3 region has the DNA TGTGCCAGCAGCCCTATGGGGTCCCTTGGGTATGACGGGGAGCTGTTTTTT.

The V gene is TRBV9, the J gene TRBJ1-2, with 7 bases matching TRBD1. CDR1 is SGDLS and CDR2 is YYNGEE in the germline V gene. V was pared by 3 bases and J by 1 base, with 6 bases of the junction left unmatched. The CDR3 covers 15 residues. This chain's CDR3 is CASSGTGQYNYGYTF. The CDR3 DNA reads as TGTGCCAGCAGCGGGACAGGCCAATATAACTATGGCTACACCTTC.

The rearrangement links TRBV29-1 to TRBJ2-2; unclear D gene. Trimming stripped 2 bases from V and 6 bases from J, with 16 bases between. The CDR3 consists of 15 residues. Germline V gives CDR1 SQVTM, CDR2 ANQGSEA. The CDR3 loop reads CSVEPLSGPAGELFF. In nucleotides, the CDR3 is TGCAGCGTTGAACCCCTTTCAGGCCCGGCCGGGGAGCTGTTTTTT.

The sample holds one count of this clone. V usage is TRBV19 and J usage is TRBJ1-5, with TRBD1 matching 9 bases. The V gene's germline CDR1 is LNHDA and CDR2 SQIVND (reference sequence). V lost 5 bases and J lost 1; bases outside the gene matches: 6. The CDR3 contains 16 residues. The CDR3 region has the DNA TGTGCCAGTAGTTCGCCGGACAGGGGAAGCAATCAGCCCCAGCATTTT. Residues: CASSSPDRGSNQPQHF.

This chain links TRBV5-1 with TRBJ2-5; D gene ambiguous. The CDR3 totals 13 residues. V lost 0 bases and J lost 5, with 8 bases in between. Germline CDR1 reads SGHRS; CDR2 reads YFSETQ. In DNA, the CDR3 is TGCGCCAGCAGCTTGGGGGTTGGGGAGACCCAGTACTTC. Its protein product is CASSLGVGETQYF.

This clone was observed a single time. V and J are TRBV7-9 and TRBJ1-5; the D gene is possibly TRBD1 (5 bases). CDR3 length: 14 amino acids. With 1 base removed from V and 3 bases from J, the gap between germline ends came to 7 bases. Germline V gene lookup returns CDR1 SEHNR and CDR2 FQNEAQ (reference sequence). The CDR3 nucleotides read TGTGCCAGCAGCTTAGGACAGAACAATCAGCCCCAGCATTTT. This gives the protein CASSLGQNNQPQHF. Drawing the rest from reference TRBV7-9 and TRBJ1-5, the complete variable domain is DTGVSQNPRHKITKRGQNVTFRCDPISEHNRLYWYRQTLGQGPEFLTYFQNEAQLEKSRLLSDRFSAERPKGSFSTLEIQRTEQGDSAMYLCASSLGQNNQPQHFGDGTRLSIL.

The chain employs TRBV24-1 and TRBJ2-1; TRBD2 matches at 9 bases. This CDR3 spans 15 amino acids. V shed 2 bases and J 6 bases; nucleotides not matched to a gene: 4. CDR1 and CDR2 from the germline V gene are KGHDR and SFDVKD. The CDR3 DNA sequence: TGTGCCACCAGTGATTCTAGCGGGGTAGTCAATGAGCAGTTCTTC. Translation gives CATSDSSGVVNEQFF.

This clone was observed once. The chain links TRBV9 to TRBJ2-7; a possible D gene is TRBD1 (6 bases). There are 16 residues in the CDR3. Per germline, CDR1 SGDLS and CDR2 YYNGEE. V lost 6 bases and J 0 bases, leaving 19 bases between the germline ends. The CDR3 is CASTPVEGGYSYEQYF. The DNA for the CDR3 is TGTGCCAGCACGCCGGTTGAAGGGGGATACTCCTACGAGCAGTACTTC.

The chain couples TRBV19 to TRBJ2-2; no reliable D call. V lost 6 bases and J 10 bases, leaving 18 bases between the germline ends. Per the germline V gene, CDR1 is LNHDA and CDR2 is SQIVND (reference sequence). The CDR3 runs to 14 residues. The CDR3 sequence: CASSTGSSSTELFF. The CDR3 DNA is TGTGCCAGTAGCACCGGGTCCAGTTCTACGGAGCTGTTTTTT.

The chain links TRBV10-3 to TRBJ2-3; 12 nucleotides line up with TRBD2. Germline V CDR1 and CDR2: ENHRY, SYGVKD. The CDR3 extends over 19 amino acids. J lost 0 bases, V lost 7 bases, and 14 bases had no gene match. CDR3: CAIKGGLRGLAGSTDTQYF. CDR3 DNA: TGTGCCATCAAGGGCGGGCTCAGGGGACTAGCGGGTAGCACAGATACGCAGTATTTT.